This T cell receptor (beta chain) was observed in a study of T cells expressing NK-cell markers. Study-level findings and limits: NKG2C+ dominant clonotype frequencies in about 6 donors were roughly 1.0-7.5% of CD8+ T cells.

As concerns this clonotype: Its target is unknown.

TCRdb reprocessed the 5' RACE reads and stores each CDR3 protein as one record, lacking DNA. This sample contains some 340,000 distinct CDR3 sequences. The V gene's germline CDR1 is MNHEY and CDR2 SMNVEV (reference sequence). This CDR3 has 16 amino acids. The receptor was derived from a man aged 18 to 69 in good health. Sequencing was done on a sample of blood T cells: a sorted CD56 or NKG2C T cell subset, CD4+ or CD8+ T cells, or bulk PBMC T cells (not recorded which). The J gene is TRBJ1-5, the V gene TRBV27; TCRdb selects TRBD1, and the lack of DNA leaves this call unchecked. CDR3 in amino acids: CASSLGVPGGPQPQHF.